What follows describes a single T cell receptor (beta chain). It lacks a known antigen. Per-base quality was not reported, and no clone a single base away is much larger than it. The source of the sample is a study of cytomegalovirus exposure and HLA in healthy donors (dated by TCRdb to about 2017). Turning to the overall study: An earlier analysis of roughly 500 of the donors reported 276 Gb of sequence data and around 120 million unique TCR beta sequences obtained from roughly 170 million T cells. HLA typing covered class I and class II loci at four-digit resolution. An earlier analysis of 587 of the donors used high-throughput TCR beta sequencing to judge whether each TCR beta V gene segment behaved as functional or pseudogenic. Every discovery cohort repertoire had been produced on one sequencing platform. Besides the first cohort of roughly 640 subjects, a separate validation cohort made up of 120 different subjects was used. The study was designed to test whether signatures of past pathogen exposure could be identified by cataloging public T cell receptors. Several DR-DQ haplotypes were treated as single units for association and clustering because of strong linkage in the cohort. Among the roughly 370 genotyped donors, more than 70% belonged to the genetic ancestry cluster associated with self-reported Caucasian donors. The number of typed donors differed by locus: about 620-640 for A, B, C, DRB1 and DQB1; 500 to 550 for DQA1; 606 for DPA1; and some 430 for DPB1. In a later genetic analysis, genome-wide SNP genotypes for about 55% of the 666 donors were used, and that subset was treated as a discovery cohort. Roughly 310 gigabases of sequencing data and tens of millions of unique TCR sequences were included in an early release covering several hundred HLA-typed donors. Donor age, sex, ethnicity and CMV serostatus were collected together with the repertoire data. The study profiled the T cell repertoires of some 610 subjects by immunosequencing and related them to cytomegalovirus serostatus. Rather than using new phenotypic data, the later analysis identified candidate immune exposures from TCR beta sequences and from how often those sequences occurred across donors. Across roughly 420 genotyped donors of the cohort, an average of about 250,000 unique TCR beta nucleotide sequences per donor were sequenced, and roughly 20% of those sequences were non-productive. High-throughput TCR immunosequencing, statistical association of individual TCRs with disease status, and machine learning were combined to predict cytomegalovirus infection status. A later analysis re-examined previously published TCR beta repertoires from more than 650 donors and added high-resolution HLA genotyping to investigate patterns of TCR occurrence. Study-wide findings and limitations: V-gene and J-gene trimming of TCR beta chains was associated with a missense DCLRE1C variant in a later genetic analysis, and the association was replicated in an independent cohort. Compared with the approximately 670-donor mean, donors in an Asian-associated ancestry cluster had fewer N-insertions in productive TCRs, according to a later genetic analysis. In this cohort, only TCR beta chains were sequenced, and detectable features were limited by the absence of alpha or paired-chain data. Most TCR sequences were observed very rarely across donors, whereas some public TCRs were present in many individuals. Some IMGT-functional V segments, including TRBV6-2 and TRBV6-3, could not be distinguished by the 87-base-pair reads and were therefore excluded. HLA typing was unavailable for some donors at each locus, so association tests used only the typed subset. Over 15 rarely observed V segments, including chromosome 9 orphons, were excluded from the earlier analysis of about 600 of the donors because counts were too low. Specific HLA alleles were associated with 15,000 to 20,000 TCR beta sequences at a false discovery rate of 0.05 in a later analysis. Cytomegalovirus status was reported to be diagnosed by the classifier with high specificity and sensitivity in both the original and validation cohorts. When HLA alleles, especially DR and DQ, strongly co-occurred, TCR associations were difficult to assign to individual alleles. A later analysis reported that several top co-occurrence clusters appeared linked to parvovirus B19, influenza, CMV and Epstein-Barr virus. A cluster of highly shared sequence variants was judged likely to be a technical artifact of the sequencing pipeline. In the study, roughly 160 TCR beta chains were listed as associated with cytomegalovirus. The authors suggested that the approach could potentially be extended to other disease states and immunological phenotypes. In an earlier analysis of under 600 of the donors, most TCR beta V segments were observed in productive rearrangements about 87% or about 30% of the time, broadly matching IMGT annotations. According to a later analysis, TCR association rates differed among HLA loci, with DRB1 alleles showing the most associated TCRs and HLA-C alleles showing the fewest. In a later analysis, HLA-associated TCR beta chains were found to be more clonally expanded and to have lower generation probabilities than equally common non-associated chains. In vitro tests confirmed that a few of the cytomegalovirus-associated TCR beta chains recognize cytomegalovirus antigens. CMV serostatus was the only immune exposure information available for the cohort. According to a later analysis, most CMV-associated TCR beta chains appeared to be HLA-restricted, and the HLA associations seemed to be driven largely by CMV exposure. A further reported finding was that TCR beta sequences accurately predicted the HLA-A and HLA-B alleles for most subjects in the first cohort. Correlated functional status among segregating V segments might reflect linkage disequilibrium, but an unknown experimental factor could not be ruled out. The presence/absence analyses assumed that sequencing depth was roughly uniform across donors, and that assumption may not be true.

Reading from cysteine to phenylalanine, the CDR3 counts 15 amino acids. Solely the CDR3 DNA is kept, with 45 bases framed from the first base. The germline V and J ends show losses of 5 bases and 0 bases respectively, and no gene match explains 3 bases of the junction. CDR1 and CDR2 were assigned from the germline V gene (reference sequence) as MNHEY and SMNVEV. In total, approximately 690 healthy bone marrow donors made up the cohort. All cohort members were sampled while nominally healthy, although unrecorded immune exposures were likely present. The donor tested CMV seropositive, placing the donor among the 289 seropositive members of the cohort. Each donor provided a peripheral blood sample, and peripheral blood mononuclear cells were used for TCR beta sequencing. The Qiagen DNeasy Blood Extraction Kit was used to extract genomic DNA from the blood cell samples. The library was generated by the immunoSEQ multiplex PCR assay. The multiplex PCR relied on a mix of 60 forward primers for TCR Vbeta segments and 13 reverse primers for TCR Jbeta segments. The CDR3 region of rearranged TCR beta genes was amplified from genomic DNA with a multiplex PCR assay. Amplified TCR beta libraries were sequenced as 87-base-pair reads on the Illumina HiSeq System. As for the authors' bioinformatics: A later analysis tallied around 82 million unique TCR beta chains across the roughly 610 repertoires, and approximately 11 million of those chains were shared by two or more donors. Raw reads were error-corrected and collapsed into unique sequences with a nearest-neighbor algorithm that merged closely related sequences to remove PCR and sequencing errors. To assign V, D and J gene segments, CDR3 sequences were aligned to IMGT reference sequences. For a sequence to be retained, a match of at least six nucleotides was required to both a V gene segment and a J gene segment. A rearrangement was called productive if the CDR3 had no stop codons and remained in frame with V and J, and every other rearrangement was called non-productive. Following IMGT convention, CDR3 was defined as the stretch from the second conserved V-encoded cysteine up to the conserved J-encoded phenylalanine. In an earlier analysis of roughly 580 of the donors, sequences lacking an unambiguous match to a single V gene segment were excluded. An earlier analysis of about 600 of the donors called V segments functional above 56.7% productive rearrangements and segregating when the between-donor standard deviation exceeded 5%. A statistical classification framework was developed to diagnose cytomegalovirus status using the catalog of TCR beta chain sequences. A later analysis assigned V and J genes by comparing TCR nucleotide sequences with IMGT/GENE-DB human TR gene sequences. The TCRdist pipeline was used in a later analysis to assign CDR3 sequences and most-parsimonious VDJ recombination scenarios. In a later analysis, each TCR beta chain was defined by its CDR3 amino acid sequence together with its V-gene family, and reads lacking a unique V-gene family were excluded. A later analysis removed several hundred highly shared, low-generation-probability nucleotide sequences to deal with suspected cross-contamination and a sequencing artifact. In a later analysis, a clonal expansion index was calculated for each public chain from normalized within-repertoire ranks of inferred template counts. In a later analysis, generation probabilities were computed using a VDJ recombination model fitted to out-of-frame rearrangements, and the results were checked against IGoR. In a later analysis, hypergeometric tests were used to score TCR-TCR, TCR-HLA and TCR-CMV co-occurrence, with a repertoire-size bias correction applied to TCR pairs. To estimate false discovery rates, a later analysis permuted the HLA or CMV assignments 20 times. In a later analysis, co-occurring TCRs were grouped using DBSCAN, and TCRdist sequence similarity was added for clustering within HLA-allele-positive subsets. Co-occurrence clustering excluded repertoires with fewer than 30,000 or more than 120,000 public chains, plus five with anomalous nucleotide sharing. TCRdb obtained this table from immuneACCESS and retained in-frame rearrangements with V and J assigned. These tables miss some clones; where compared with another copy, unresolved V genes account for less than half of the shortfall, and the remainder is unexplained. That table furnishes V, J and clone size, whereas the DNA furnished D and trimming. The table for this sample lists about 180,000 clones; more than 70% of them were counted only once. The ten largest make up around 1.4% of the sample.

The sequenced sample consisted of PBMCs. The chain was built from TRBV27 and TRBJ1-5; 8 junctional bases match TRBD1. This clonotype was obtained from a girl aged 10 to 17 in good health and CMV-seropositive. This receptor carries the CDR3 CASSADRDSNQPQHF. The DNA sequence is TGTGCCAGCAGTGCGGACAGGGATAGCAATCAGCCCCAGCATTTT.